Presented here are 9 T cell receptor beta chains from one specimen sequenced in a study of T cell changes during pregnancy in multiple sclerosis (dated by TCRdb to the late 2010s). Libraries came from the immunoSEQ multiplex PCR assay. TCRdb took over this immuneACCESS table, retaining in-frame rearrangements with V and J assigned. Such tables are incomplete; in checked studies, under half of the missing clones stem from an unresolved V gene, and the remainder is unexplained. The sample table contains 55,000 to 65,000 clones; only one count was recorded for 90% to 95% of them. The top ten hold 0.35% to 0.45% of the sample. This specimen was CD4+ T cells from peripheral blood mononuclear cells, taken before pregnancy. These receptors all stem from a female donor with multiple sclerosis, enrolled in a pregnancy study.

This chain uses TRBV10-3 with TRBJ2-5; the match to TRBD2 covers 7 bases. Per germline, CDR1 ENHRY and CDR2 SYGVKD. Trimming at V came to 11 bases and at J to 4 bases, leaving 13 bases not matched to a gene. This CDR3 region has 14 residues. The chain's CDR3 is CASKGSGVGETQYF. CDR3 DNA sequence: TGTGCCTCCAAGGGGAGCGGGGTTGGAGAGACCCAGTACTTC.

V is TRBV4-3 and J is TRBJ2-4; D possibly corresponds to TRBD2 (6 bases). Between the trimmed V and J ends, which lost 0 bases and 9 bases, there was a span of 15 bases. Germline CDR1 and CDR2: LGHNA and YSLEER. The CDR3 sequence is 15 residues long. The CDR3 DNA sequence: TGCGCCAGCAGCCAAGACTCGGCGGGACCCGGCATTCAGTACTTC. Protein product: CASSQDSAGPGIQYF.

The chain couples TRBV7-8 to TRBJ2-1; 9 bases fit TRBD2. With V trimmed by 1 base and J by 10 bases, 8 bases remained unmatched. Germline assignment: CDR1 SGHVS and CDR2 FQNEAQ. The CDR3 is made up of 15 amino acids. This CDR3 is CASSLVSSGIQEQFF. DNA for the CDR3: TGTGCCAGCAGCTTAGTGTCTAGCGGGATACAGGAGCAGTTCTTC.

The gene calls are TRBV12-5 and TRBJ1-1; no reliable D call. This CDR3 region has 14 residues. Germline lookup yields CDR1 LGHNT and CDR2 FRNRAP. V was shortened by 0 bases and J by 4 bases, with 9 bases between the two germline ends. CDR3 nucleotide sequence: TGTGCTAGTGGTTTGGTACGGGATGCCACTGAAGCTTTCTTT. This encodes CASGLVRDATEAFF.

This clone was seen only once. The J gene is TRBJ2-3, the V gene TRBV7-3; 15 bases fit TRBD2. V gave up 5 bases and J gave up 2 bases; unmatched junction bases: 11. Germline CDR1 and CDR2: SGHTA and FQGTGA. The CDR3 has 19 amino acids. CDR3 sequence reads: CASSRQPGLAGGDTDTQYF. The CDR3 DNA reads TGTGCCAGCAGCCGTCAGCCGGGACTAGCGGGAGGAGACACAGATACGCAGTATTTT.

This rearrangement joins TRBV4-1 to TRBJ2-6, with D perhaps matching TRBD1 (6 bases). CDR1 and CDR2 (germline): MGHRA, YSYEKL. This CDR3 region has 17 residues. Trimming shortened V by 1 base and J by 0 bases, and 10 bases separated the two germline ends. CDR3 nucleotides: TGCGCCAGCAGCCAAGTTACAGGGAGCTCTGGGGCCAACGTCCTGACTTTC. Amino acids: CASSQVTGSSGANVLTF.

V is TRBV5-1 and J is TRBJ2-1; D perhaps matches TRBD2 (5 bases). Trimming left V 6 bases short and J 5 bases short, with 12 bases between. Germline loops: CDR1 SGHRS, CDR2 YFSETQ. The CDR3 sequence is 13 residues long. CDR3 DNA sequence: TGCGCCAGCATCAGCCCGGGGAACAATGAGCAGTTCTTC. Its translation is CASISPGNNEQFF.

This chain joins TRBV19 and TRBJ1-5, with D maybe TRBD1 (6 bases). The germline V and J ends were trimmed by 4 bases and 3 bases, with 22 bases remaining between them. This CDR3 has 18 amino acids. The germline gives CDR1 LNHDA, CDR2 SQIVND (reference sequence). The CDR3 reads CASSTNLGGGAPNQPQHF. Here the CDR3 DNA reads TGTGCCAGTAGTACAAATTTGGGGGGGGGCGCCCCCAATCAGCCCCAGCATTTT.

The V gene is TRBV5-4, the J gene TRBJ2-7, with 8 nucleotides matching TRBD2. Unmatched junction bases numbered 8, after V lost 0 bases and J lost 3 bases. Germline V gives CDR1 SGHNT, CDR2 YYREEE (reference sequence). The CDR3 sequence is 16 residues long. CDR3 sequence: CASSLESGRAVYEQYF. The CDR3, as DNA: TGTGCCAGCAGCTTGGAGAGCGGGAGAGCGGTCTACGAGCAGTACTTC.